The entry below describes one T cell receptor (beta chain). Its antigen is unidentified. Clones were read by immunoSEQ multiplex PCR, and TCRdb kept only the in-frame ones, dropping some. This table has 65,000 or so clones, around 90% appearing once. From germline, CDR1 is SGDLS and CDR2 YYNGEE. This CDR3 is built from 16 residues. Trimming cost V 3 bases and J 1 base, with 17 bases left between them. This sample was included in a study of OX40 agonist ivuxolimab in advanced cancers. General study results and limits: Average numbers of expanded clones were greater in CD8+ T cells than in CD4+. At doses 0.1 to 3.0 mg/kg, CD4+ and CD8+ clones expanded.

Material: CD4+ or CD8+ T cells sorted from blood, obtained in a trial of the OX40 agonist ivuxolimab. This sequence originates from an adult with an advanced solid tumor such as melanoma, head and neck, liver or kidney cancer. The genes are TRBV9 and TRBJ2-7; tentatively, D is TRBD2 (5 bases). CDR3 sequence: CASSEPTSGESYEQYF. CDR3 bases: TGTGCCAGCAGCGAACCAACTAGTGGGGAATCCTACGAGCAGTACTTC. The full variable domain, with the rest looked up from reference TRBV9 and TRBJ2-7, is DSGVTQTPKHLITATGQRVTLRCSPRSGDLSVYWYQQSLDQGLQFLIQYYNGEERAKGNILERFSAQQFPDLHSELNLSSLELGDSALYFCASSEPTSGESYEQYFGPGTRLTVT.